This TCR beta chain emerged from a study of CD8+ T cells in alopecia areata. Treatment described: oral pan-JAK inhibitor, 5-10 mg twice daily. About this clone: No antigen is known for it.

Germline lookup yields CDR1 GTSNPN and CDR2 SVGIG (reference sequence). The CDR3 spans 12 residues. The germline V and J ends were trimmed by 1 base and 10 bases, with 8 bases remaining between them. cDNA prepared by RNA extraction and subsequent reverse transcription served as the template for sequencing. Assay used: immunoSEQ multiplex PCR; TCRdb lists only in-frame clones, some missing. Of some 200,000 clones listed, 50% to 60% are singletons. Broader study findings: TCRs were shared less clearly across patients than in mice, possibly for HLA-related reasons. Higher clonality than in normal scalp was seen in lesional scalp, especially alopecia totalis/universalis. Links between baseline CD8+ expansion and response need larger treated cohorts.

The TCR sequence derives from a human donor with alopecia areata. This material consisted of CD4+ T cells sorted from blood, taken at week 4, from a patient treated with tofacitinib. V gene TRBV30 combines with J gene TRBJ1-6; TRBD1 might be the D (5 bases). For the CDR3, the DNA is TGTGCCTGGAGTGCAGGGCGATCACCCCTCCACTTT. It encodes CAWSAGRSPLHF.